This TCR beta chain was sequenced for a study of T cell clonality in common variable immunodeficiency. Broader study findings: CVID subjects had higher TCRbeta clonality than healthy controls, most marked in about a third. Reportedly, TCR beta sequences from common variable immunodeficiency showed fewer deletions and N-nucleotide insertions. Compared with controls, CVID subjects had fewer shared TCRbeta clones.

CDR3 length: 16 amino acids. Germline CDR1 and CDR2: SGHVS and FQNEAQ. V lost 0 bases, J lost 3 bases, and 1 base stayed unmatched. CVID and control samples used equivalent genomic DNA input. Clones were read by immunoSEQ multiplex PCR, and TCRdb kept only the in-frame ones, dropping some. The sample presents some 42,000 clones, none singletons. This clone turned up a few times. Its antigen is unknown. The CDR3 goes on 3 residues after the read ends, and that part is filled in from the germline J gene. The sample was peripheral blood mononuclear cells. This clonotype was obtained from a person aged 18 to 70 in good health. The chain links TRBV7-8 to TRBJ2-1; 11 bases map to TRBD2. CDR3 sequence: CASSLAGLADYNEQFF. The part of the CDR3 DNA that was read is TGTGCCAGCAGCTTAGCGGGACTAGCGGACTACAATGAG.